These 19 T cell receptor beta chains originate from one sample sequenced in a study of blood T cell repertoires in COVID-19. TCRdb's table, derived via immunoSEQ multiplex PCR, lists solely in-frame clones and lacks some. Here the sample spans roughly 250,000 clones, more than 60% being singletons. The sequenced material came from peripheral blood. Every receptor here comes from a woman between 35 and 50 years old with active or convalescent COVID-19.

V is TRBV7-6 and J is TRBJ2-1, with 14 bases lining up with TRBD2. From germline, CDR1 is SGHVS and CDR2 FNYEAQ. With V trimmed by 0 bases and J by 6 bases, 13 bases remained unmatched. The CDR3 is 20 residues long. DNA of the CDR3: TGTGCCAGCAGCTTAGCCCTGGGACTAGCGGGGGCCCTCTCCGTCAATGAGCAGTTCTTC. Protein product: CASSLALGLAGALSVNEQFF.

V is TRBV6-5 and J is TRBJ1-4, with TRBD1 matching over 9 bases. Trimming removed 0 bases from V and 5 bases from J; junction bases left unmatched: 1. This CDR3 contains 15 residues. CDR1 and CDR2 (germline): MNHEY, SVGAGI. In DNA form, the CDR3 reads TGTGCCAGCAGTTACTCCGGGACAGGGAATGAAAAACTGTTTTTT. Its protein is CASSYSGTGNEKLFF.

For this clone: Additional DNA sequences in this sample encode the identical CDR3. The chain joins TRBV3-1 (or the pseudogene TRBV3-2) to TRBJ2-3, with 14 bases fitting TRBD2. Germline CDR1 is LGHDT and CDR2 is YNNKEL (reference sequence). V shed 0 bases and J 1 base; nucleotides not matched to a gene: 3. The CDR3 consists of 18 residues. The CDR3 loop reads CASSQEGLAGGGTDTQYF. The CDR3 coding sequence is TGTGCCAGCAGCCAAGAAGGACTAGCGGGGGGTGGCACAGATACGCAGTATTTT.

The CDR3 here is CASRRDPGANVLTF. DNA of the CDR3: TGTGCCAGCAGGCGGGACCCAGGGGCCAACGTCCTGACTTTC. The V and J genes are TRBV28 and TRBJ2-6; TRBD2 is a possible D gene (6 bases). CDR3 length equals 14 residues. Germline CDR1 and CDR2: MDHEN and SYDVKM. Trimming pared 6 bases from V and 4 bases from J, leaving 10 bases between.

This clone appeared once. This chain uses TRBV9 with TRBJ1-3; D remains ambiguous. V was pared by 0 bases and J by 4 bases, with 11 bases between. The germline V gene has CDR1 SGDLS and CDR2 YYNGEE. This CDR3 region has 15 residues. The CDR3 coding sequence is TGTGCCAGCAGCGTAGATCGAACTATAGGAAACACCATATATTTT. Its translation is CASSVDRTIGNTIYF.

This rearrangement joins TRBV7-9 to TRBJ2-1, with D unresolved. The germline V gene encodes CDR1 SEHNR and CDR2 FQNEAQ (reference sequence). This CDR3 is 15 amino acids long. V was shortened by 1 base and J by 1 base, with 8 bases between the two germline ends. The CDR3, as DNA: TGTGCCAGCAGCTTAGATTGGAGTTCCTACAATGAGCAGTTCTTC. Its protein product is CASSLDWSSYNEQFF.

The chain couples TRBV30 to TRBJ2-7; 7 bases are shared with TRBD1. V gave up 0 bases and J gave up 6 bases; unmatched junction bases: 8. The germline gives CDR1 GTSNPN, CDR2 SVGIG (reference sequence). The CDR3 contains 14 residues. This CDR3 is CAWSVETGTFEQYF. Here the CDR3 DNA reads TGTGCCTGGAGTGTAGAGACAGGGACATTCGAGCAGTACTTC.

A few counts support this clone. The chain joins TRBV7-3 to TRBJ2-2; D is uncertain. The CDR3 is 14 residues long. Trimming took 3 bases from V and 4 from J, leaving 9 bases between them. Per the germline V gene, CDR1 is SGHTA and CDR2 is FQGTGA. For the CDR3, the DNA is TGTGCCAGCAGCTTTGACACATTCACCGGGGAGCTGTTTTTT. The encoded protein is CASSFDTFTGELFF.

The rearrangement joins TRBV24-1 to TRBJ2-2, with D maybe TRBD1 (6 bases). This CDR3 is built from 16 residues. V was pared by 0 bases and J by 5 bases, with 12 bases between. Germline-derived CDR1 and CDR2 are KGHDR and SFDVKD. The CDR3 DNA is TGTGCCACCAGTGATTTGAGAACAGGGCAAACCGGGGAGCTGTTTTTT. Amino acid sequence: CATSDLRTGQTGELFF.

CDR3 region: CASSVGISSPLHF. The CDR3 region has the DNA TGTGCCAGCAGCGTAGGTATTAGTTCACCCCTCCACTTT. The rearrangement links TRBV9 to TRBJ1-6; D call uncertain. Germline V gene data show CDR1 as SGDLS and CDR2 as YYNGEE. Trimming removed 0 bases at V and 9 bases at J, with 7 bases between. The CDR3 length is 13 residues.

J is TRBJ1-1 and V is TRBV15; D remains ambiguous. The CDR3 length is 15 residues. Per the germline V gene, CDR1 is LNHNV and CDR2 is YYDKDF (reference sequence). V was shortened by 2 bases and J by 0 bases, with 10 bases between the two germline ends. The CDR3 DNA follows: TGTGCCACCAGCAGACTTGAGAAACTGAACACTGAAGCTTTCTTT. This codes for CATSRLEKLNTEAFF.

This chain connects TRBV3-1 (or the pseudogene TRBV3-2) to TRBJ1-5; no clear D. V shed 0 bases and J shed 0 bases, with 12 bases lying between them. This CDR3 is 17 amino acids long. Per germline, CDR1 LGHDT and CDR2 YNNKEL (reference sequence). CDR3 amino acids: CASSQDYGGYSNQPQHF. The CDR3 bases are TGTGCCAGCAGCCAAGATTATGGAGGTTATAGCAATCAGCCCCAGCATTTT.

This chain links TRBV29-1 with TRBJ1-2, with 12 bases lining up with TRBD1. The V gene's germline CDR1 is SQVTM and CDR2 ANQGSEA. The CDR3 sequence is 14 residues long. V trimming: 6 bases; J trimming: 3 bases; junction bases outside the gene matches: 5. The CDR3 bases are TGCAGCGTGGGGACAGGGGGCGCCGACTATGGCTACACCTTC. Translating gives CSVGTGGADYGYTF.

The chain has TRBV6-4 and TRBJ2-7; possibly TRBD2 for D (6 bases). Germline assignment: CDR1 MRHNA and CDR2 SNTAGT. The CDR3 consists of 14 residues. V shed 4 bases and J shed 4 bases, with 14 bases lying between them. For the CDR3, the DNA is TGTGCCAGCAGTGGGGCACCGGGGGTGTACGAGCAGTACTTC. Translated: CASSGAPGVYEQYF.

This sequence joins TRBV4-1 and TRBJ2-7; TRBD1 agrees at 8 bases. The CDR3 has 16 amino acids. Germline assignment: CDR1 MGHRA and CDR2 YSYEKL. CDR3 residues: CPRSRRGTGDGYEQYF. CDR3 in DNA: TGCCCCCGCAGCCGCCGCGGGACAGGCGACGGGTACGAGCAGTACTTC.

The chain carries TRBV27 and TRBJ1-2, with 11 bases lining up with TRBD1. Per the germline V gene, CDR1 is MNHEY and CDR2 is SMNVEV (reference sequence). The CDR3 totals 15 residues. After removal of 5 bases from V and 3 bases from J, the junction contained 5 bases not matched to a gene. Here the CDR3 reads CASSLGTGGHYGYTF. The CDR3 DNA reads TGTGCCAGCAGTCTGGGGACAGGGGGACACTATGGCTACACCTTC.

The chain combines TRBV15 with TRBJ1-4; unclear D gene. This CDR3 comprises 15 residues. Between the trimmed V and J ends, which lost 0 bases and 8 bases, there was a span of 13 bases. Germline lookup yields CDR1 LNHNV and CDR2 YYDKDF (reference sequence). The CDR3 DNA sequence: TGTGCCACCAGCAGAGATCGGGGTGTCGGGGAAAAACTGTTTTTT. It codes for CATSRDRGVGEKLFF.

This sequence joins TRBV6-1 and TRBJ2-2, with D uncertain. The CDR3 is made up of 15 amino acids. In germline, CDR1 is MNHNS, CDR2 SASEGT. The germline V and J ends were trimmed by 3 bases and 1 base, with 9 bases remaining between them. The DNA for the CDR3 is TGTGCCAGCAGTGATTTCGGTCTGAACACCGGGGAGCTGTTTTTT. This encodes CASSDFGLNTGELFF.

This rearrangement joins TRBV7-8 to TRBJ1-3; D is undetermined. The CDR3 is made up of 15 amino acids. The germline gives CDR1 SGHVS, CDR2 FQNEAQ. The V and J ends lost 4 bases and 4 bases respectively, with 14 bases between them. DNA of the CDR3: TGTGCCAGCAGCTCCTCCCCTCCGGGGGGAAACACCATATATTTT. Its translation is CASSSSPPGGNTIYF.